This TCR beta chain stems from a study of T cell repertoires in cytomegalovirus infection. Overall study context: Well-studied HLA-B-restricted epitopes and recently identified HLA-C-restricted epitopes of CMV were both used in the study. Public TCR beta signatures provided an indication of both CMV infection and a matching HLA type. Overall study results and limits: HLA-C-restricted CMV-specific TCR beta clonotypes prevailed in the ex vivo response. Cumulative public TCR beta family frequency identified carriers of CMV plus the relevant HLA.

In regard to this clonotype: Its antigen remains unknown.

The CDR3 loop spans 12 amino acids. V lost 3 bases, J lost 5 bases, and 7 bases lay in between. CDR1 is MNHEY and CDR2 is SVGEGT in the germline V gene. MiXCR, run by TCRdb on the reads, gives a single entry per CDR3 protein. The repertoire holds about 740,000 distinct CDR3 sequences, with around a third as singletons. The chain is built from TRBV6-2 or TRBV6-3 and TRBJ1-1; D not certain. Sequenced material: cultured PBMCs, taken from culture after CMV antigen stimulation. The receptor's source is a human donor in good health (CMV status not recorded). Some clones in this sample may be carry-over from other donors' samples. In nucleotides, the CDR3 is TGTGCCAGCAGTTATGGGTCGACTGAAGCTTTCTTT. It specifies CASSYGSTEAFF.